A selection of T cell receptor beta chains follows, all from one sample in a study of early T cells in non-severe SARS-CoV-2 infection. TCRdb analysed the 5' RACE reads with MiXCR anew, one entry per CDR3 protein. The table lists roughly 64,000 distinct CDR3 sequences, roughly 14% of them singletons, with around 4.2% in the top ten. The material sequenced was whole blood. All receptors derive from an adult who was a healthcare worker with PCR-confirmed SARS-CoV-2 infection or an uninfected control (not recorded which). Both conserved end residues are part of each CDR3. Each record gives: J gene, V gene, D gene, clone size, CDR3 DNA, CDR3 protein. The D gene is left open where the match is weak. Clone size, where shown, is once, few, many, or a class for clones that have expanded.

>TRBJ2-1|TRBV9|-|many
TGTGCCAGCAGCGCCGCATGGGGAAAAAATGAGCAGTTCTTC
CASSAAWGKNEQFF
>TRBJ1-4|TRBV29-1|TRBD1|few
TGCAGCGCAGGACAGGGCGAAGGTGAAAAACTGTTTTTT
CSAGQGEGEKLFF
>TRBJ1-2|TRBV15|-|many
TGTGCCACCAGCATCGGACCTGCGGGGAGCTATGGCTACACCTTC
CATSIGPAGSYGYTF
>TRBJ1-1|TRBV11-2|-|-
TGTGCCAGCAGCTTAAGGGGCAGGATGAACACTGAAGCTTTCTTT
CASSLRGRMNTEAFF
>TRBJ1-3|TRBV5-4|-|-
TGTGCCAGCAGCTTGTCAGAGAGCTCTGGAAACACCATATATTTT
CASSLSESSGNTIYF
>TRBJ2-5|TRBV12-5|-|-
TGTGCTAGTGCCAATCAGGGCGTGGAGACCCAGTACTTC
CASANQGVETQYF
>TRBJ1-1|TRBV9|TRBD1|many
TGTGCCAGCAGCGTGATAGCACAGGGGGCGATGAACACTGAAGCTTTCTTT
CASSVIAQGAMNTEAFF
>TRBJ2-3|TRBV7-2|TRBD2|-
TGTGCCAGCAGAGCGGGGGCCCCCACAGATACGCAGTATTTT
CASRAGAPTDTQYF
>TRBJ2-3|TRBV4-1|-|-
TGCGCCAGCAGCCAAGGCCTGGGTTGGGATACGCAGTATTTT
CASSQGLGWDTQYF
>TRBJ1-6|TRBV20-1|-|few
TGCAGTGCCCAAACTGCGGTACGAGGCTATAATTCACCCCTCCACTTT
CSAQTAVRGYNSPLHF
>TRBJ1-2|TRBV3-1|-|few
TGTGCCAGCAGCCAAACAGAGCTCTATGGCTACACCTTC
CASSQTELYGYTF
>TRBJ1-6|TRBV7-2|-|-
TGTGCCAGCAGCCCCACTTTGAGCAATTCACCCCTCCACTTT
CASSPTLSNSPLHF
>TRBJ1-2|TRBV14|-|few
TGTGCCAGCAGCCAGGACAGCTATGGCTACACCTTC
CASSQDSYGYTF
>TRBJ2-3|TRBV20-1|-|-
TGCAGTGCTGGTCCGTTGGCAGATACGCAGTATTTT
CSAGPLADTQYF
>TRBJ2-7|TRBV20-1|TRBD1|-
TGCAGTGCTAGAGAGGGACAGGGGACATACGAGCAGTACTTC
CSAREGQGTYEQYF
>TRBJ1-2|TRBV12-3/TRBV12-4|-|-
TGTGCCAGCAGTCTCCCCCCGGGAGCTAACTATGGCTACACCTTC
CASSLPPGANYGYTF
>TRBJ1-5|TRBV20-1|TRBD1|few
TGCAGTGCTAGAGCCGGGACAGGCAATCAGCCCCAGCATTTT
CSARAGTGNQPQHF
>TRBJ2-3|TRBV10-1|-|many
TGCGCCAGCAGTGAGTTTGCGGGACCTAGCACAGATACGCAGTATTTT
CASSEFAGPSTDTQYF
>TRBJ2-7|TRBV20-1|-|-
TGCAGTGCTAGAGATAATGTTCAGGGGCGGGAGCAGTACTTC
CSARDNVQGREQYF
>TRBJ2-5|TRBV21-1|-|many
TGTGCCAGCAGCCAAAAGGCCACGTCTAGGGAGGAGACCCAGTACTTC
CASSQKATSREETQYF
>TRBJ1-1|TRBV10-2|-|-
TGCGCCAGCAGGAAAAACACTGAAGCTTTCTTT
CASRKNTEAFF
>TRBJ1-4|TRBV7-9|TRBD1|-
TGTGCCAGCAGCGCGCCGGGACAGTCAAATGAAAAACTGTTTTTT
CASSAPGQSNEKLFF
>TRBJ1-3|TRBV6-2/TRBV6-3|-|-
TGTGCCAGCAGTTACGAGAGCTCTGGAAACACCATATATTTT
CASSYESSGNTIYF
>TRBJ2-3|TRBV29-1|TRBD2|-
TGCAGCGTTGAACTAAGCGGACTAGCTACAGATACGCAGTATTTT
CSVELSGLATDTQYF
>TRBJ2-3|TRBV5-1|-|many
TGCGCCAGCAGCTTGGATACCGGTAGCACAGATACGCAGTATTTT
CASSLDTGSTDTQYF
>TRBJ1-1|TRBV18|-|once
TGTGCCAGCTCATCGGGACCGGGGAACACTGAAGCTTTCTTT
CASSSGPGNTEAFF